The 4 T cell receptor delta chains given below trace back to one sample, sequenced in a study of γδ T cells in repeated Plasmodium falciparum infection. Bulk repertoires came from Vgamma9/Vdelta2+ or Vdelta2-negative gammadelta T cells flow-sorted from PBMC. TCRdb reprocessed the multiplex PCR reads through CATT. The sample has around 57,000 delta-chain clones; about 1.5% are singletons. Specimen: gamma-delta T cells from blood. The receptors originated from a pool of human donors (malaria-infected and uninfected, not separated).

Turning to this clone: This likely traces to a read error, being one base from a far larger clone. Other DNA sequences in the same sample also yield this CDR3. This chain links TRDV1 with TRDJ1; weak D call: TRDD2 (6 bases). Matching the DNA to germline supplied the J gene, which TCRdb does not give. V lost 0 bases and J 4 bases, leaving 27 bases between the germline ends. CDR1 is TSWWSYY and CDR2 is QGS in the germline V gene. This CDR3 has 20 residues. The CDR3 loop is CALGELKLVGLPPIVDKLIF. CDR3 coding DNA: TGTGCTCTTGGGGAACTAAAGCTGGTGGGCCTTCCCCCGATAGTCGATAAACTCATCTTT.

This clone was detected ten times or more. The protein given by TCRdb reflects a much larger clone and differs at residue 10 from this DNA's translation, likely from a read error; the protein shown is the DNA's translation. The chain is built from TRDV1 and TRDJ1; TRDD3 is a possible D gene (5 bases). V lost 9 bases, J lost 0 bases, and 26 bases lay in between. The CDR3 covers 18 residues. The germline V gene has CDR1 TSWWSYY and CDR2 QGS. CDR3 DNA sequence: TGTGCTCTCAAAAAAGGGGGCCCCCCATGTCCGTACACCGATAAACTCATCTTT. Amino acids: CALKKGGPPCPYTDKLIF.

This clone has just a few counts. TCRdb lists the protein of a much larger clone for this DNA, which differs at residue 9, so this is likely a read error; the protein given here is translated from the DNA itself. The J gene is TRDJ1, the V gene TRDV1, with D possibly being TRDD2 (6 bases). No J gene was available from TCRdb, and it was assigned here by a germline match of the DNA. This CDR3 comprises 20 residues. CDR1 and CDR2 (germline): TSWWSYY, QGS. V lost 3 bases, J lost 0 bases, and 26 bases lay in between. The CDR3 coding sequence is TGTGCTCTTGGGGACGGCTCCTTCCGAGCCTACTGGCTCTACACCGATAAACTCATCTTT. It translates to CALGDGSFRAYWLYTDKLIF.

This clone was observed a few times. TCRdb has a much larger clone's protein, which differs at residue 18 from the translation of this DNA, likely because of a read error; what is shown is the protein translated from the DNA. The V gene is TRDV3, the J gene TRDJ1; 12 nucleotides agree with TRDD3. The junction had 43 bases not matched to a gene; V was cut back by 2 bases and J by 0 bases. The CDR3 is 28 amino acids. Per the germline V gene, CDR1 is TVYSNPD and CDR2 is GDNSRS (reference sequence). In nucleotides, the CDR3 is TGTGCCTTTGGTGGTTCCTCCCCGCTGGGGGATACGGGGAGCGCATGTTTATGGATAGCTACGTACACCGATAAACTCATCTTT. As protein: CAFGGSSPLGDTGSACLWIATYTDKLIF.